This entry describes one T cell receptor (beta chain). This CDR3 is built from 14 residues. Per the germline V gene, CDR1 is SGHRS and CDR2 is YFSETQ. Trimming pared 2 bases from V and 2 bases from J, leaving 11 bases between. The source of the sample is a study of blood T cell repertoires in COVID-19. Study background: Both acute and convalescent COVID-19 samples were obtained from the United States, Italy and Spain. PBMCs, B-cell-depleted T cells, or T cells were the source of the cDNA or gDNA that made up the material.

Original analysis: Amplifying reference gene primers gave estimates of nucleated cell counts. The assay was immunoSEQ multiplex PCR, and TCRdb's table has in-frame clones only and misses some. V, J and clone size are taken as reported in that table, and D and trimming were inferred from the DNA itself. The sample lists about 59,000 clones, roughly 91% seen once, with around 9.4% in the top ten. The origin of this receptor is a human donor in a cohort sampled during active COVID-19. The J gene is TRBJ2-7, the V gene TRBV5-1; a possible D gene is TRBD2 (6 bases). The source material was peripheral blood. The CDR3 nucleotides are TGCGCCAGCAGCTTATCGGGGGATGCCTACGAGCAGTACTTC. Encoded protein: CASSLSGDAYEQYF.